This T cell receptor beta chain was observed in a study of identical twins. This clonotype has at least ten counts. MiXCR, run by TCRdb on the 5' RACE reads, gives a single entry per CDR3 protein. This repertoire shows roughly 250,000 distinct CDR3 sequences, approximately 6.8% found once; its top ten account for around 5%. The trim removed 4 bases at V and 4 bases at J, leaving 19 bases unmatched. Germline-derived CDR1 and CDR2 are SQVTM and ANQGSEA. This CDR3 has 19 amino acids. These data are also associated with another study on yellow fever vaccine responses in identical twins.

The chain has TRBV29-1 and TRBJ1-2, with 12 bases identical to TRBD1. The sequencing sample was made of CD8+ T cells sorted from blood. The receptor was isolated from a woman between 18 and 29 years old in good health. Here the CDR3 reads CSVVSLTGTGGEALYGYTF. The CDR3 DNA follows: TGCAGCGTTGTATCCTTAACCGGGACAGGGGGCGAAGCCCTCTATGGCTACACCTTC.